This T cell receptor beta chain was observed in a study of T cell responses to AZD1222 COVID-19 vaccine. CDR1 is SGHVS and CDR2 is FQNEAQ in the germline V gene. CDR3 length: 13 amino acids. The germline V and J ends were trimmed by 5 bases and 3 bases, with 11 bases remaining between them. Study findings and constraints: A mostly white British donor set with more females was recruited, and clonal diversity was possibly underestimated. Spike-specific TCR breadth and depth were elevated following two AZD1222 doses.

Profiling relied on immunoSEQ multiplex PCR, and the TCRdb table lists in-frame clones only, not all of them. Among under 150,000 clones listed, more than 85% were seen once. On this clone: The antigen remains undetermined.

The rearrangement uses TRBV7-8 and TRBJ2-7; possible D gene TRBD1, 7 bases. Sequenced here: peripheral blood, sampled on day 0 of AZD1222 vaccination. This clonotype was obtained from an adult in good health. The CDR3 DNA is TGTGCCAGCAGCCGGGGGACAGACTACGAGCAGTACTTC. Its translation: CASSRGTDYEQYF.